The source of this T cell receptor beta chain is a study of tumor and adjacent non-tumor tissue in lung cancer. The CDR3 runs to 14 residues. Germline V gives CDR1 MNHEY, CDR2 SVGEGT. The template was RNA from unsorted bulk tissue. More than 3 cm separated this lung sample from the edge of the tumor. A modified ARM-PCR protocol with three rounds of nested PCR amplified TCRbeta. TCRdb recomputed calls from the multiplex PCR reads with MiXCR, one row per CDR3 protein. The repertoire includes over 80,000 distinct CDR3 sequences, roughly 80% of them detected once, and more than 25% sits in the top ten. The sequencing sample was made of distant non-tumor lung tissue. This chain links TRBV6-2 or TRBV6-3 with TRBJ2-5, with D possibly being TRBD1 or TRBD2 (5 bases each). This TCR derives from a man aged 55 to 70 with small cell lung cancer. The CDR3 spells CANSYAGDPETQYF. CDR3 bases: TGTGCTAACAGTTACGCCGGGGACCCAGAGACCCAGTACTTC.